A selection of T cell receptor beta chains follows, all from one sample in a study of cytomegalovirus exposure and HLA in healthy donors. Libraries were prepared by immunoSEQ multiplex PCR; TCRdb keeps only in-frame clonotypes and omits some of them. The sample lists some 150,000 clones, roughly 79% occurring once. The material sequenced was PBMCs. The receptors stem from a woman younger than 45 in good health and CMV-seropositive. Both conserved end residues are part of each CDR3. Fields, in order: clone size, V gene, D gene, J gene, CDR3 DNA, CDR3 protein. D genes are given only for firm matches. For some rows the clone size is stated as once, few or many, or as a class when expanded; others skip it.

.	TRBV6-5	TRBD1	TRBJ1-3	TGTGCCAGCAGTTATCAGGGGGTGATAGCTGGAAACACCATATATTTT	CASSYQGVIAGNTIYF
.	TRBV29-1	.	TRBJ2-7	TGCAGCGTTTCCGAGGGAGGCGAGCAGTACTTC	CSVSEGGEQYF
once	TRBV7-2	.	TRBJ1-2	TGTGCCAGCAGCTTCAATCGGGGGGATGGCTACACCTTC	CASSFNRGDGYTF
.	TRBV5-6	TRBD1	TRBJ1-1	TGTGCCAGCAGCTTGGGTCAGGGGGTTAAGGACACTGAAGCTTTCTTT	CASSLGQGVKDTEAFF
once	TRBV4-3	.	TRBJ2-5	TGCGCCAGCAGCCAAGATCAGGGGACCCCCCAGTACTTC	CASSQDQGTPQYF
.	TRBV27	TRBD1	TRBJ1-6	TGTGCCAGCAGTTGGGGACAGGGGCGATCCTATAATTCACCCCTCCACTTT	CASSWGQGRSYNSPLHF
.	TRBV4-3	.	TRBJ1-2	TGCGCCAGCAGCCAAGATGACGGGTGGTTCTATGGCTACACCTTC	CASSQDDGWFYGYTF
.	TRBV6-5	TRBD1	TRBJ1-2	TGTGCCAGCAGAACGACAGGGGTGCGGAACTATGGCTACACCTTC	CASRTTGVRNYGYTF
.	TRBV5-1	TRBD1	TRBJ1-1	TGCGCCAGCAGCTTTAGACAGGGTGAAGGAGCTTTCTTT	CASSFRQGEGAFF
once	TRBV9	.	TRBJ2-2	TGTGCCAGCAGCGTAGGGAGTAGCATGGCCGGGGAGCTGTTTTTT	CASSVGSSMAGELFF
.	TRBV9	.	TRBJ1-1	TGTGCCAGCAGCGCCGGGGTCCCTTACACTGAAGCTTTCTTT	CASSAGVPYTEAFF
.	TRBV29-1	.	TRBJ2-7	TGCAGCGCCGGGACCCGGGGGGCAATTTACGAGCAGTACTTC	CSAGTRGAIYEQYF
.	TRBV27	TRBD1	TRBJ2-4	TGTGCCAGCAGTTTAATCGGGACAGGGGTTCAGTACTTC	CASSLIGTGVQYF
.	TRBV6-1	.	TRBJ1-1	TGTGCCAGCAGGGAATTAGAAGCTTTCTTT	CASRELEAFF
.	TRBV28	TRBD1	TRBJ1-1	TGTGCCAGCAGTCCCAGATCCGGGACAGAAAATGAAGCTTTCTTT	CASSPRSGTENEAFF
.	TRBV7-2	TRBD2	TRBJ2-7	TGTGCCAGCAGCCTCGGGACTATTAGCTGGGAGCAGTACTTC	CASSLGTISWEQYF
.	TRBV7-9	.	TRBJ2-3	TGTGCCAGCCGCCTAGGCGGAGGTTCCACAGATACGCAGTATTTT	CASRLGGGSTDTQYF
.	TRBV29-1	.	TRBJ2-1	TGCAGCGGGAACAGGGGGGGAGACAATGAGCAGTTCTTC	CSGNRGGDNEQFF
.	TRBV7-6	TRBD2	TRBJ2-3	TGTGCCAGCAGCTTATTATCTAGCGGGAGCACAGATACGCAGTATTTT	CASSLLSSGSTDTQYF
.	TRBV19	TRBD2	TRBJ2-1	TGTGCCAGTAGTTTAGTAGCGGGGAGCTCCTACAATGAGCAGTTCTTC	CASSLVAGSSYNEQFF
.	TRBV7-9	.	TRBJ1-1	TGTGCCAGCAGCCTCAGGACAGATTACACTGAAGCTTTCTTT	CASSLRTDYTEAFF
few	TRBV19	.	TRBJ1-1	TGTGCCAGTAGTTTTTGGAGGGGCACTGAAGCTTTCTTT	CASSFWRGTEAFF
.	TRBV19	TRBD2	TRBJ2-3	TGTGCCAGTAGAAGTCTAGCGGGAGCAAGCACAGATACGCAGTATTTT	CASRSLAGASTDTQYF
.	TRBV28	.	TRBJ1-5	TGTGCCAGCAGCCTTGACAGCCTCAATCAGCCCCAGCATTTT	CASSLDSLNQPQHF
.	TRBV5-1	TRBD1	TRBJ2-7	TGCGCCAGCAGCCTGGGACAGGGTGGCTACGAGCAGTACTTC	CASSLGQGGYEQYF
.	TRBV30	.	TRBJ1-1	TGTGCCTGGATAATGGCGAACACTGAAGCTTTCTTT	CAWIMANTEAFF
.	TRBV14	TRBD2	TRBJ2-5	TGTGCCAGCAGCCCCCGGCAGGCTAGCGGGGGGCACGAGACCCAGTACTTC	CASSPRQASGGHETQYF
.	TRBV5-1	TRBD2	TRBJ2-5	TGCGCCAGCAGCTTGGATGGTAGCGGGAGGGCCTCCTGGGAGACCCAGTACTTC	CASSLDGSGRASWETQYF
.	TRBV2	.	TRBJ2-2	TGTGCCAGCAGTGAGGGAGATATTGCCGGGGAGCTGTTTTTT	CASSEGDIAGELFF
.	TRBV10-3	TRBD1	TRBJ1-2	TGTGCCGTCGGGACAGGGGAAAGTGACACCTTC	CAVGTGESDTF
.	TRBV6-1	.	TRBJ2-1	TGTGCCAGCAGTGAAAAGATGGAGGAGCAGTTCTTC	CASSEKMEEQFF
.	TRBV9	TRBD2	TRBJ2-5	TGTGCCAGCAGCGCTTCGGGGGGACTCCAAGAGACCCAGTACTTC	CASSASGGLQETQYF
.	TRBV5-1	TRBD1	TRBJ1-4	TGCGCCAGCAGTCGATGGACAGGGGGCACAAACACTAATGAAAAACTGTTTTTT	CASSRWTGGTNTNEKLFF
.	TRBV27	TRBD2	TRBJ2-3	TGTGCCAGCAGTTTAACTAGCGGGAGCACAGATACGCAGTATTTT	CASSLTSGSTDTQYF
.	TRBV30	.	TRBJ2-3	TGTGCCTTCCGTGACCCAGGTACGCAGTATTTT	CAFRDPGTQYF
.	TRBV27	TRBD2	TRBJ2-5	TGTGCCAGCAGTTTGAGACTAGCGGGCCGCAAGGAAGAGACCCAGTACTTC	CASSLRLAGRKEETQYF
few	TRBV13	TRBD2	TRBJ2-7	TGTGCCAGCAGCCCAGTGGGGGGAGGGCCAGGCGAGCAGTACTTC	CASSPVGGGPGEQYF